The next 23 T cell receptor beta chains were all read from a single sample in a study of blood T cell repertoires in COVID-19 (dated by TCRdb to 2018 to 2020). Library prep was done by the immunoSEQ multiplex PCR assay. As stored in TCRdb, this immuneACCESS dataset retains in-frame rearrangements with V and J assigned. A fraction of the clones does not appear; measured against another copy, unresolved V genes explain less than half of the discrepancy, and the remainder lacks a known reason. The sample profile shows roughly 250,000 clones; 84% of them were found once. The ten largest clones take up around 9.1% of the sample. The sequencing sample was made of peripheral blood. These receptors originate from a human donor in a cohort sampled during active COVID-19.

The CDR3 bases are TGTGCCAGCAGCGGAGTTCCCGAGGTTTACGAGCAGTACTTC. This encodes CASSGVPEVYEQYF. The chain combines TRBV2 with TRBJ2-7; D gene ambiguous. CDR1 and CDR2 (germline): SNHLY, FYNNEI. The CDR3 extends over 14 amino acids. Between the trimmed V and J ends, which lost 6 bases and 4 bases, there was a span of 16 bases.

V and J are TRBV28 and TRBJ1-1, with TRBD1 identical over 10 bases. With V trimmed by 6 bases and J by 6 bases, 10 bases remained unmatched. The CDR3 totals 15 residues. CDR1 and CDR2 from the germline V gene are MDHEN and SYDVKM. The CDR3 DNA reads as TGTGCCAGCAGCCCCCCGGGACAGGGGTTCGCTGAAGCTTTCTTT. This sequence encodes CASSPPGQGFAEAFF.

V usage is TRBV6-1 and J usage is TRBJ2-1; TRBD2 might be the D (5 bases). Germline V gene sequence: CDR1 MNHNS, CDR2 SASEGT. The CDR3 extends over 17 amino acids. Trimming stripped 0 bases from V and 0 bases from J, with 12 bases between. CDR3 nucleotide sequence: TGTGCCAGCAGTGAAGCGCGTCTAGCCCTCTCCTACAATGAGCAGTTCTTC. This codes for CASSEARLALSYNEQFF.

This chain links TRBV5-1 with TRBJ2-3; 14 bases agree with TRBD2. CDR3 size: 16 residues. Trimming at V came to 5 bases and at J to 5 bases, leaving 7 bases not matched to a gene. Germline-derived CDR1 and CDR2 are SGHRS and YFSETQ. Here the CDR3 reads CASRTSGGAGGDTQYF. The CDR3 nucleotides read TGCGCCAGCAGGACTAGCGGGGGGGCCGGGGGAGATACGCAGTATTTT.

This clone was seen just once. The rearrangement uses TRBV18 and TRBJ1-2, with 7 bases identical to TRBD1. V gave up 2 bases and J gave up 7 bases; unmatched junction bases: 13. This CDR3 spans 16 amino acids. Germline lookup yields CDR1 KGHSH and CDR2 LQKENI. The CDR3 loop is CASSPEGTAAIPGYTF. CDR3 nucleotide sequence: TGTGCCAGCTCACCAGAAGGGACAGCCGCAATCCCTGGCTACACCTTC.

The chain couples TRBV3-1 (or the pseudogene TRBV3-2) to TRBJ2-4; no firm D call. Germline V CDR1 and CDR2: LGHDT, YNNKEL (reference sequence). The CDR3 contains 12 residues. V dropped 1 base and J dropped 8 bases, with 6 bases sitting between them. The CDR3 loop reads CASSQGVDIQYF. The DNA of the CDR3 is TGTGCCAGCAGCCAAGGAGTAGACATTCAGTACTTC.

The CDR3: CASSVEPTGGRETQYF. The CDR3, as DNA: TGTGCCAGCAGCGTCGAACCGACAGGGGGGCGGGAGACCCAGTACTTC. J is TRBJ2-5 and V is TRBV9; TRBD1 matches 9 bases. J gave up 5 bases and V 2 bases, and 10 bases lay outside the gene matches. CDR1 is SGDLS, CDR2 YYNGEE, per germline. This CDR3 comprises 16 residues.

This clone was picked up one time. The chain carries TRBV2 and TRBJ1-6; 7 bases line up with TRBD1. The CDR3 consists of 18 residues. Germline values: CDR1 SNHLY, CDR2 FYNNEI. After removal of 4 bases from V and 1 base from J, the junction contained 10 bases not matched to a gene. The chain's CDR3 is CASSATGVRTSYNSPLHF. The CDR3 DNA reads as TGTGCCAGCAGTGCTACAGGGGTGAGAACGTCCTATAATTCACCCCTCCACTTT.

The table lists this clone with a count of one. The CDR3 region has the DNA TGTGCCAGCGGATTTCTGGGACAGGGAATATCTGGGGCCAACGTCCTGACTTTC. It is translated as CASGFLGQGISGANVLTF. V is TRBV27 and J is TRBJ2-6; 9 bases fit TRBD1. V lost 8 bases and J lost 1; bases outside the gene matches: 12. The CDR3 has 18 amino acids. CDR1 is MNHEY and CDR2 is SMNVEV in the germline V gene (reference sequence).

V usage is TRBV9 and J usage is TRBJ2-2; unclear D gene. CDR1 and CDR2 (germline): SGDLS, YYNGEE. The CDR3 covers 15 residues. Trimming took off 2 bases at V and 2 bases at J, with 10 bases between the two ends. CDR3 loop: CASSVLRSNTGELFF. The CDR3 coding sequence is TGTGCCAGCAGCGTCCTGAGATCTAACACCGGGGAGCTGTTTTTT.

The CDR3 DNA reads TGTGCCAGTAGCGATCGGGGGTTCACAGATACGCAGTATTTT. This gives the protein CASSDRGFTDTQYF. The chain employs TRBV19 and TRBJ2-3; D possibly corresponds to TRBD2 (6 bases). The CDR3 loop spans 14 amino acids. CDR1 is LNHDA, CDR2 SQIVND, per germline (reference sequence). With 6 bases removed from V and 2 bases from J, the gap between germline ends came to 12 bases.

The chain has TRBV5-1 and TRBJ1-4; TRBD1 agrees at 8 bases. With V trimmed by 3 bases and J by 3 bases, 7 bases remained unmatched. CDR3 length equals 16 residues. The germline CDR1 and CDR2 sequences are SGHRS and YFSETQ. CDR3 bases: TGCGCCAGCAGCTCGACAGGGGCTGTATCTAATGAAAAACTGTTTTTT. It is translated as CASSSTGAVSNEKLFF.

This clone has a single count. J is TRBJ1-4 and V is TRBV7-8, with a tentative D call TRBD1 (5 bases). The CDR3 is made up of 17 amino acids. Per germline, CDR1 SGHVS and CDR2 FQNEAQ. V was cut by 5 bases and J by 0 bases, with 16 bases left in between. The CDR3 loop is CASSPRGTLATNEKLFF. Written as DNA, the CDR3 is TGTGCCAGCAGCCCGCGCGGGACTCTTGCAACTAATGAAAAACTGTTTTTT.

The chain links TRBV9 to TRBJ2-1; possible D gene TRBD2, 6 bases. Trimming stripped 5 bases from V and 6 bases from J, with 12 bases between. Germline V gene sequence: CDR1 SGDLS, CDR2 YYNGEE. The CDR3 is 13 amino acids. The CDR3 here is CASSIGGVNEQFF. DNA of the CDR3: TGTGCCAGCAGTATCGGAGGGGTCAATGAGCAGTTCTTC.

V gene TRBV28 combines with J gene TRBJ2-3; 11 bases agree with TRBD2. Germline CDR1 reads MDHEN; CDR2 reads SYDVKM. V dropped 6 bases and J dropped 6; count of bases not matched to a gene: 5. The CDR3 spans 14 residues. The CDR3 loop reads CASRFSGGADTQYF. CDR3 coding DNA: TGTGCCAGCAGATTTAGCGGGGGGGCGGATACGCAGTATTTT.

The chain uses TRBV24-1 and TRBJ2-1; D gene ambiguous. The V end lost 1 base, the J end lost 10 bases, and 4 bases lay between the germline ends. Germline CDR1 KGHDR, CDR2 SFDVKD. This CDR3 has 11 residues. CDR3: CATSDLTEQFF. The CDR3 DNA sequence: TGTGCCACCAGTGATTTAACAGAGCAGTTCTTC.

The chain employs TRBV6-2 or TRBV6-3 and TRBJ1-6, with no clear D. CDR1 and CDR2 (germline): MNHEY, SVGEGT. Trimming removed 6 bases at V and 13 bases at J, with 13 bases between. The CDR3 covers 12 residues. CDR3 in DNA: TGTGCCAGCAGCCGGGCAACGGATCCCCTCCACTTT. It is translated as CASSRATDPLHF.

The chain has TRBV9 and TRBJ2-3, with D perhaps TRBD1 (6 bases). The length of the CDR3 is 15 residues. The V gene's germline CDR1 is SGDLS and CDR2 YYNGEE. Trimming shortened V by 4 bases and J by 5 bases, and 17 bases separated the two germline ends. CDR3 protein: CASSYRQVQEDTQYF. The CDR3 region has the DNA TGTGCCAGCAGCTACCGACAGGTTCAGGAAGATACGCAGTATTTT.

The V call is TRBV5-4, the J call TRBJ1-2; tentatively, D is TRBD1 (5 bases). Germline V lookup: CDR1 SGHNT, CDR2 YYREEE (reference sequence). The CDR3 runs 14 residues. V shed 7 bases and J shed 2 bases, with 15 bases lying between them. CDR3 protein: CASRPPAGNYGYTF. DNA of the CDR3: TGTGCCAGCCGTCCCCCGGCAGGGAACTATGGCTACACCTTC.

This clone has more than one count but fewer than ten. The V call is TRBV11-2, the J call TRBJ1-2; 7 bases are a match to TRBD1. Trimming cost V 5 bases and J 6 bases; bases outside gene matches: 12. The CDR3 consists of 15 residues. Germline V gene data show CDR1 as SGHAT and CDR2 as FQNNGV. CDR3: CASSENRGSSNGYTF. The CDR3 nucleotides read TGTGCCAGCAGCGAGAACAGGGGAAGTTCTAATGGCTACACCTTC. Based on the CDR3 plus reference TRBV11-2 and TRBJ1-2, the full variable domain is EAGVAQSPRYKIIEKRQSVAFWCNPISGHATLYWYQQILGQGPKLLIQFQNNGVVDDSQLPKDRFSAERLKGVDSTLKIQPAKLEDSAVYLCASSENRGSSNGYTFGSGTRLTVV.

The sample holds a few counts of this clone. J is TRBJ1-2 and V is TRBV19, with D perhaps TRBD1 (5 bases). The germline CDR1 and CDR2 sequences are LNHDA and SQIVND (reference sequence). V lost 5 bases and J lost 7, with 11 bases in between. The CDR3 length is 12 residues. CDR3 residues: CASSDRRAGYTF. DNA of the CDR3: TGTGCCAGTAGTGACCGCAGGGCTGGCTACACCTTC.

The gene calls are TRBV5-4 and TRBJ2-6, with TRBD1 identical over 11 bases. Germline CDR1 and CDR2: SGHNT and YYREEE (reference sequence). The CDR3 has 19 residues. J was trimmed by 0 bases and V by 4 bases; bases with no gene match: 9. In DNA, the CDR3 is TGTGCCAGCAGCGTCCCCACCGGGACAGGGGGCTCTGGGGCCAACGTCCTGACTTTC. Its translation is CASSVPTGTGGSGANVLTF.

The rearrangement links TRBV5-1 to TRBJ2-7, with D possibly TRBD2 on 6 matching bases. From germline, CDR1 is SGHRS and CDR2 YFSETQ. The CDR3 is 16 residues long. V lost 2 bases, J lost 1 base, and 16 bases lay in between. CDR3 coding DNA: TGCGCCAGCAGCTTAGGATCCGGGACTCGATCCTACGAGCAGTACTTC. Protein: CASSLGSGTRSYEQYF.